This T cell receptor (beta chain) was obtained from a study of blood T cell repertoires in COVID-19. Assay: immunoSEQ multiplex PCR; the TCRdb copy retains only in-frame clones and omits some. The sample lists about 70,000 clones, roughly 91% occurring once. The V gene end was trimmed by 3 bases and the J gene end by 5 bases; junction bases not matched to a gene: 6. The germline V gene encodes CDR1 MDHEN and CDR2 SYDVKM. The CDR3 has 14 amino acids. V usage is TRBV28 and J usage is TRBJ1-2, with 7 bases lining up with TRBD1. The specimen sequenced was peripheral blood. This receptor was identified in a woman between 18 and 29 years old with acute or convalescent COVID-19. The CDR3 spells CASSLTGRRYGYTF. In nucleotides, the CDR3 is TGTGCCAGCAGTTTGACAGGGAGGCGGTATGGCTACACCTTC.